This T cell receptor beta chain stems from a study of vaccination effects on CD4 cells after COVID-19. The repertoire was sequenced with immunoSEQ multiplex PCR; TCRdb's copy has only in-frame clones and lacks some. The sample lists tens of thousands of clones, about 80% occurring once. Germline CDR1 is LNHDA and CDR2 is SQIVND (reference sequence). The V and J ends lost 0 bases and 5 bases respectively, with 11 bases between them. This CDR3 has 15 residues. Scientists isolated CD4+ T cells after a roughly ten-day culture period ended. A PCR test confirmed that the person had SARS-CoV-2 infection between March and December 2020. Participants completed two doses of the BNT162b2 or mRNA-1273 vaccine. Notes on this clone: What it binds is unknown.

The chain employs TRBV19 and TRBJ1-3; D is uncertain. The sample consisted of CD4+ T cells from PBMCs cultured without peptide, taken after COVID-19 vaccination. The source is a human donor who had a prior SARS-CoV-2 infection. For the CDR3, the DNA is TGTGCCAGTAGTATAGAGAAGACCGTGAGAAACACCATATATTTT. This translates into CASSIEKTVRNTIYF.